The source of this TCR beta chain is a study of shared clonotypes between healthy human individuals (TCRdb year 2020). With respect to the entire study: The cohort comprised a couple of women and three men aged 18 to 49 years. For each donor, three plates each were used for CD4 naive and CD4 memory, two plates were used for CD8 naive, and one plate was used for CD8 memory. The study deeply sequenced blood TCR repertoires of about 5 healthy adults to estimate repertoire size and the extent of clonotype sharing between individuals. Different laboratories and diverse techniques were used to prepare libraries and sequence TCR repertoires, to increase sequencing depth and limit assay-specific biases. Leukapheresis yielded between about 0.9 and 9 billion PBMCs per donor. The paper as a whole reports these results and caveats: Pairwise subsampling led to the expectation that sequencing depth would affect the degree of clonotype sharing among donors. Even with the large sequencing depth, rarefaction of the sorted-subset datasets indicated that sequencing was incomplete. Approximately 5% of naive CD4, roughly 3.5% of naive CD8, around 2.3% of memory CD4, and 0.4% of memory CD8 clonotypes were shared across a few donors. Estimated clonotype richness was generally larger for naive than for memory subsets. Sampling was restricted to blood, and TCR repertoires in tissue are likely to differ from TCR repertoires in blood. Compared with non-shared clonotypes, the clonotypes found in all four sorted-subset donors had higher generation probabilities. The genetic and exposure-history diversity represented was limited by the small number of donors.

Using the deep immunoSEQ assay, multiplex PCR amplified TCR CDR3 regions from genomic DNA. Extracted genomic DNA from each cell subset was spread evenly across all wells of several immunoSEQ 96-well plates, with each plate serving as a replicate. For sorted subsets, roughly 200 ng genomic DNA, equal to about 30,000 T cell genomes, was loaded into each replicate PCR. The purified libraries were quantified using a Qubit 3.0 fluorometer, sized with a Bioanalyzer 2100, and then quantified again using the KAPA Library Quantification kit. Every immunoSEQ 96-well plate was sequenced on a separate single-read 150-cycle Illumina NextSeq 550 flow cell. On the study's bioinformatics: Because the immunoSEQ output included only junctional sequences and no quality scores, the filtering could not be the same as the filtering used for full-length reads. Sequences were annotated with PyIR, a Python wrapper for IgBLAST v1.9, and V/J genes and CDR3 were assigned using IMGT germline references. Reads with weak V/J assignments (E-value above 1e-6), missing CDR3, stop codons, out-of-frame junctions, or ambiguous translated residues were removed. V3J clonotypes were defined as sequences sharing an identical inferred V gene, J gene, and CDR3 amino acid sequence. To compute the percentage overlap between repertoires, the number of shared unique clonotypes was divided by the size of the smaller repertoire. Three approaches were used to assess repertoire richness: RTK rarefaction, the Chao1 estimator, and Recon v2.1 estimates of unobserved clonotypes. Generation probabilities for all TCRbeta clonotypes obtained by the gDNA method from a few donors were computed using OLGA. Drawn from immuneACCESS, this table holds only the in-frame rearrangements with V and J called that TCRdb kept. Clones are partly lost; checked studies trace under half to an unresolved V gene and leave the rest unexplained. V and J calls and clone size follow that table, whereas D and trimming were derived from the DNA. For this sample there are hundreds of thousands of clones; about three quarters appear just once. 1.5% to 2% of the sample belongs to the ten largest clones.

Healthy HIV-negative adults with no recently reported acute infections or vaccinations were included as donors. Every donor was a Caucasian adult living in Nashville, Tennessee, USA. Magnetic negative selection was used to enrich CD4+ T cells, after which naive cells were positively selected on CD45RA and the negative fraction became the memory subset. After blood collection by leukapheresis, PBMCs were isolated using Ficoll-Histopaque density gradient centrifugation and then cryopreserved in the vapor phase of liquid nitrogen. Analytical flow cytometry was used to check the purity and quantity of each magnetically sorted T cell population. Genomic DNA was isolated from every sorted fraction and measured by UV absorbance on a Nanodrop 2000c. There are a few counts of this clone. There is no known antigen for this receptor. Within one base of it there is no much larger clone, and no base qualities were kept.

The CDR3 contains 15 residues, cysteine and phenylalanine counted. Of the read, only the CDR3 DNA is kept; its 45 bases are in frame from base 1. Deletion took 1 base off V and 7 bases off J, with a span of 13 bases between the germline ends. CDR1 and CDR2 are drawn from the germline V gene: MDHEN, SYDVKM. Sequencing input: memory CD4+ T cells sorted from blood. This specimen's cell subset or site label, per the study, means: CD45RA-negative fraction. The TCR originated in a woman aged 30 to 39 in good health. The chain was built from TRBV28 and TRBJ1-4; confidence is insufficient to name the D gene. The CDR3 protein sequence reads: CASSLLLSWGEKLFF. The nucleotide sequence is given as TGTGCCAGCAGTTTATTGCTATCCTGGGGTGAAAAACTGTTTTTT.